This entry lists 5 T cell receptor beta chains sequenced from one sample in a study of T cell repertoires in cytomegalovirus infection. Using its own MiXCR run on the reads, TCRdb lists one record per CDR3 protein. The sample records fewer than 200,000 distinct CDR3 sequences, about 20% being singletons. Sequencing input: PBMCs. These TCRs come from a human donor in good health (CMV status not recorded). Some clones in this sample may be carry-over from other donors' samples.

This clonotype has more than one count but fewer than ten. The chain recombines TRBV23-1 with TRBJ1-4; 7 bases line up with TRBD1. TRBV23-1 is treated as an ORF (open reading frame) with a function not yet certain. With V trimmed by 3 bases and J by 8 bases, 9 bases remained unmatched. This CDR3 comprises 15 residues. CDR3 sequence: CASSHRDRESEKLFF. CDR3 coding DNA: TGCGCCAGCAGTCACCGCGACAGGGAAAGCGAAAAACTGTTTTTT.

This rearrangement joins TRBV25-1 to TRBJ2-1, with a tentative D call TRBD2 (5 bases). CDR1 MGHDK and CDR2 SYGVNS come from the germline V gene. The CDR3 is 14 residues long. The V gene lost 3 bases and the J gene lost 1 base, with 7 bases spanning the gap. CDR3 region: CASSDSGSYNEQFF. The CDR3 DNA follows: TGTGCCAGCAGTGACAGCGGTTCCTACAATGAGCAGTTCTTC.

The V and J genes are TRBV13 and TRBJ2-7; D remains unclear. The CDR3 is 14 residues long. CDR1 and CDR2 (germline): PRHDT, FYEKMQ (reference sequence). V shed 7 bases and J shed 4 bases, with 17 bases lying between them. The CDR3 DNA follows: TGTGCCAGCAAGGAGACCTTCTGGGCTTACGAGCAGTACTTC. Translation gives CASKETFWAYEQYF.

The rearrangement uses TRBV12-5 and TRBJ2-1; TRBD2 is a possible D gene (5 bases). CDR1 is LGHNT and CDR2 is FRNRAP in the germline V gene. The V end was cut by 4 bases, the J end by 3 bases, with 13 bases between. This CDR3 contains 15 residues. DNA of the CDR3: TGTGCTAGTGGTTCGCCAGTGAGGGTCTACAATGAGCAGTTCTTC. Protein sequence: CASGSPVRVYNEQFF.

This clonotype was seen repeatedly, ten times or more. The chain is built from TRBV7-8 and TRBJ2-5, with 7 bases matching TRBD1. The CDR3 length is 16 residues. V shed 5 bases, J shed 0 bases, and the junction held 9 bases outside the gene matches. Germline-derived CDR1 and CDR2 are SGHVS and FQNEAQ. CDR3 sequence reads: CASSQGFQGDQETQYF. The CDR3, as DNA: TGTGCCAGCAGCCAAGGGTTCCAGGGGGACCAAGAGACCCAGTACTTC.